This TCR beta chain was observed in a study of shared clonotypes between healthy human individuals. Study-wide results and caveats: Compared with clonotypes that all four donors shared, non-shared clonotypes had lower generation probabilities.

Regarding this clone: Antigen: not known.

The germline CDR1 and CDR2 sequences are SQVTM and ANQGSEA. The V gene end was trimmed by 7 bases and the J gene end by 6 bases; junction bases not matched to a gene: 11. The CDR3 sequence is 13 residues long. Method: immunoSEQ multiplex PCR; TCRdb's copy keeps in-frame clones and lacks some. The sample consists of roughly 2,300,000 clones, roughly 90% of them appearing once. Donors, without exception, were Caucasian adults residing in Nashville, Tennessee. CD45RA-negative memory and CD45RA+ naive subsets were split from the CD4+ cells. The sequenced sample consisted of naive CD4+ T cells from PBMCs. The subset here: CD45RA+ positively selected. The receptor's source is a young man in good health. Some clones in this sample may be carry-over from other donors' samples. The chain links TRBV29-1 to TRBJ1-1; 7 bases fit TRBD1. The CDR3 is CSADRVLKPEAFF. CDR3 in DNA: TGCAGCGCTGACAGGGTTCTGAAGCCTGAAGCTTTCTTT.